This entry is about one T cell receptor beta chain. Its specificity is unknown. The data derive from a study of OX40 agonist ivuxolimab in advanced cancers. Study context: People who had prior anti-PD-1, anti-PD-L1 or anti-CTLA-4 therapy could take part, and around 39% had some. A partial response was reached by three patients: one with hepatocellular carcinoma and two with cutaneous melanoma. General observations from the study: Relative to CD4+ cells, CD8+ T cells on average had more expanded clones.

TCRdb's table, derived via immunoSEQ multiplex PCR, lists solely in-frame clones and lacks some. The table has roughly 28,000 clones, approximately 80% seen once. The receptor was derived from an adult with an advanced solid tumor such as melanoma, head and neck, liver or kidney cancer. This material consisted of CD4+ or CD8+ T cells sorted from blood, taken in a trial of the OX40 agonist ivuxolimab.

CDR3 protein: CAAAFRLNYNEQFF. CDR3 coding DNA: TGTGCCGCAGCGTTTCGCCTCAATTACAATGAGCAGTTCTTC. This rearrangement joins TRBV7-9 to TRBJ2-1, with D unresolved. The CDR3 sequence is 14 residues long. Trimming left V 11 bases short and J 4 bases short, with 18 bases between. In germline, CDR1 is SEHNR, CDR2 FQNEAQ (reference sequence).